These 30 T cell receptor beta chains share one sample of origin, sequenced in a study of breast tumors, draining lymph nodes, adjacent tissues. Axillary draining lymph nodes of breast cancer patients supplied the node samples. TCRdb re-derived calls from the multiplex PCR reads in MiXCR, one entry per CDR3 protein. The repertoire holds 290,000 or so distinct CDR3 sequences, with more than 30% as singletons. The material sequenced was axillary lymph node tissue. Receptors originate from a female donor with breast cancer. Some clones in this sample may be carry-over from other donors' samples.

Notes on this clonotype: A much larger clone is a single base away; this may be a read error. The rearrangement links TRBV6-2 or TRBV6-3 to TRBJ2-7; D is unresolved. CDR3 size: 14 residues. Germline CDR1 reads MNHEY; CDR2 reads SVGEGT. The CDR3 region is CASSHSVETYEQYF. The DNA for the CDR3 is TGTGCCAGCAGTCACTCAGTGGAAACCTACGAGCAGTACTTC.

The sample holds many counts of this clonotype. The gene calls are TRBV10-3 and TRBJ1-2; TRBD1 agrees at 11 bases. From germline, CDR1 is ENHRY and CDR2 SYGVKD. This CDR3 has 13 amino acids. V dropped 10 bases and J dropped 2; count of bases not matched to a gene: 3. The CDR3 loop reads CATRDRGNYGYTF. The CDR3 coding sequence is TGTGCCACCCGGGACAGGGGGAACTATGGCTACACCTTC.

This clonotype was detected ten times or more. Germline is not matched at one junction end, which may reflect a read error. V and J are TRBV24-1 and TRBJ2-2; tentatively, D is TRBD2 (6 bases). The CDR3 has 17 residues. Germline CDR1 reads KGHDR; CDR2 reads SFDVKD. CDR3 nucleotide sequence: TGTGCCACCAGTGAACCGATCCCACCGTTATATGGCGGGAAGCTGTTTTTT. Translated: CATSEPIPPLYGGKLFF.

The CDR3 DNA reads as TGTGCCAGCAGTGAGCAAACGCCGGGACAGGGACCCGAGCAGTACTTC. Translating gives CASSEQTPGQGPEQYF. This rearrangement joins TRBV6-1 to TRBJ2-7; TRBD1 matches at 9 bases. Germline V lookup: CDR1 MNHNS, CDR2 SASEGT. Trimming removed 3 bases from V and 6 bases from J; junction bases left unmatched: 12. The CDR3 covers 16 residues.

The J gene is TRBJ2-3, the V gene TRBV6-6, with 7 positions matching TRBD1. The J segment lost 1 base and the V segment lost 5 bases, leaving 12 bases of the junction unmatched. Per germline, CDR1 MNHNY and CDR2 SVGAGI (reference sequence). This CDR3 has 17 amino acids. CDR3 sequence (DNA): TGTGCCAGCAGTCACGGGATACAGGGGTTTGGCACAGATACGCAGTATTTT. It encodes CASSHGIQGFGTDTQYF.

This clonotype was picked up many times. The J gene is TRBJ2-7, the V gene TRBV7-2; D call uncertain. The CDR3 is 16 residues long. V lost 2 bases, J lost 0 bases, and 14 bases lay in between. Germline loops: CDR1 SGHTA, CDR2 FQGNSA. The CDR3 nucleotides are TGTGCCAGCAGCTTACAATCGAGGATAGACTCCTACGAGCAGTACTTC. Translating gives CASSLQSRIDSYEQYF. The full variable domain, with the rest looked up from reference TRBV7-2 and TRBJ2-7, is GAGVSQSPSNKVTEKGKDVELRCDPISGHTALYWYRQSLGQGLEFLIYFQGNSAPDKSGLPSDRFSAERTGGSVSTLTIQRTQQEDSAVYLCASSLQSRIDSYEQYFGPGTRLTVT.

This clonotype was observed at least ten times. The chain joins TRBV5-1 to TRBJ2-7; a possible D gene is TRBD1 (6 bases). V lost 7 bases and J 2 bases, leaving 16 bases between the germline ends. The germline CDR1 and CDR2 sequences are SGHRS and YFSETQ. This CDR3 spans 14 amino acids. The CDR3 DNA is TGCGCCAGCGCTACTCGGCCAGGGGCCTACGAGCAGTACTTC. It yields the protein CASATRPGAYEQYF.

This clonotype was seen ten or more times. The gene calls are TRBV25-1 and TRBJ1-2; 9 nucleotides line up with TRBD1. Looked up from germline, CDR1 is MGHDK and CDR2 is SYGVNS. The CDR3 covers 14 residues. V gave up 4 bases and J gave up 6 bases; unmatched junction bases: 6. CDR3 sequence: CASSVGQGVNGYTF. In nucleotides, the CDR3 is TGTGCCAGCAGTGTGGGACAGGGAGTAAATGGCTACACCTTC.

Only a few counts were recorded for this clonotype. The chain recombines TRBV3-1 with TRBJ2-7; TRBD1 or TRBD2 may be the D gene (6 bases each). CDR3 length: 15 amino acids. Trimming left V 1 base short and J 2 bases short, with 12 bases between. CDR1 LGHDT and CDR2 YNNKEL come from the germline V gene (reference sequence). The DNA for the CDR3 is TGTGCCAGCAGCCAAGGAGGGGGACTCCCCTACGAGCAGTACTTC. It yields the protein CASSQGGGLPYEQYF.

This clonotype was counted at least ten times. V is TRBV12-3 or TRBV12-4 and J is TRBJ2-7; 8 bases are a match to TRBD1. This CDR3 contains 14 residues. V lost 2 bases to trimming and J lost 7 bases; unmatched junction nucleotides: 7. CDR3 nucleotides: TGTGCCAGCAGTTTAATACAGGGGGGTCGGGAGCAGTACTTC. This codes for CASSLIQGGREQYF.

About this clonotype itself: With a much larger clone just one base away, this may be a read error. The chain links TRBV5-4 to TRBJ2-2, with D unresolved. CDR1 is SGHNT and CDR2 is YYREEE in the germline V gene (reference sequence). The CDR3 is made up of 16 amino acids. Trimming took 4 bases from V and 4 from J, leaving 17 bases between them. CDR3 residues: CASSRTLPATTGELFF. The DNA for the CDR3 is TGTGCCAGCAGCCGCACTCTACCAGCGACCACCGGGGAGCTGTTTTTT.

This rearrangement joins TRBV12-3 or TRBV12-4 to TRBJ1-2; D is undetermined. V dropped 5 bases and J dropped 4 bases, with 8 bases sitting between them. This CDR3 has 12 residues. The CDR3 DNA follows: TGTGCCAGCAGTACCAGTTTCTATGGCTACACCTTC. This translates into CASSTSFYGYTF.

The table lists this clonotype with many counts. The rearrangement links TRBV19 to TRBJ2-2; 8 bases fit TRBD2. In germline, CDR1 is LNHDA, CDR2 SQIVND (reference sequence). The CDR3 extends over 16 amino acids. Trimming at V came to 5 bases and at J to 8 bases, leaving 13 bases not matched to a gene. CDR3 sequence: CASSLLAGGIGGELFF. The CDR3 region has the DNA TGTGCCAGTAGTCTCCTAGCGGGCGGGATCGGGGGGGAGCTGTTTTTT.

The chain recombines TRBV28 with TRBJ2-1, with D uncertain. CDR1 and CDR2 from the germline V gene are MDHEN and SYDVKM. V shed 2 bases and J shed 10 bases, with 9 bases lying between them. The CDR3 loop spans 12 amino acids. The CDR3 nucleotides are TGTGCCAGCAGTTTACTTTTGACGGAGCAGTTCTTC. Its protein is CASSLLLTEQFF.

This clonotype was detected many times. The gene calls are TRBV6-6 and TRBJ2-5; 8 bases align to TRBD1. Germline V gene data show CDR1 as MNHNY and CDR2 as SVGAGI (reference sequence). There are 15 residues in the CDR3. V lost 7 bases and J lost 5; bases outside the gene matches: 12. CDR3 region: CASTDPSGGGETQYF. The CDR3 DNA reads as TGTGCCAGCACCGACCCATCAGGGGGCGGGGAGACCCAGTACTTC.

Note on this clonotype: One junction end disagrees with the germline gene, perhaps due to a read error. V is TRBV10-3 and J is TRBJ2-1; 8 bases map to TRBD2. This CDR3 has 15 residues. Germline CDR1 is ENHRY and CDR2 is SYGVKD. CDR3 nucleotide sequence: TGTGCCATCGGTGACACTAGCGGATCCTACAATGAGCAGTTCTTC. Translating gives CAIGDTSGSYNEQFF.

This clonotype has ten or more counts. This sequence joins TRBV7-6 and TRBJ2-7; 13 bases map to TRBD2. Losses at the gene ends were 4 bases for V and 7 bases for J; bases not matched to a gene: 7. This CDR3 has 15 residues. CDR1 and CDR2 from the germline V gene are SGHVS and FNYEAQ. In nucleotides, the CDR3 is TGTGCCAGCAGCTACGGACTAGCGGGAGTTGAGGAGCAGTACTTC. Protein product: CASSYGLAGVEEQYF.

Turning to this clonotype: Being one base from a much bigger clone, this may be a read error. The genes are TRBV5-6 and TRBJ2-5; 7 positions agree with TRBD2. Germline V gene sequence: CDR1 SGHDT, CDR2 YYEEEE. With V trimmed by 5 bases and J by 3 bases, 10 bases remained unmatched. The CDR3 extends over 15 amino acids. CDR3 nucleotides: TGTGCCAGCAGTCCTCCAGCGGGATGGAAAGAGACCCAGTACTTC. Its translation is CASSPPAGWKETQYF.

In this sample, this clonotype turned up a few times. The J gene is TRBJ1-2, the V gene TRBV30; weak D call: TRBD1 (6 bases). V was pared by 2 bases and J by 6 bases, with 13 bases between. There are 13 residues in the CDR3. In germline, CDR1 is GTSNPN, CDR2 SVGIG (reference sequence). CDR3 DNA sequence: TGTGCCTGGAGTCAATCCGGGACAAATGGCTACACCTTC. It codes for CAWSQSGTNGYTF.

This sequence joins TRBV12-5 and TRBJ2-1, with TRBD2 matching over 11 bases. The length of the CDR3 is 15 residues. Trimming removed 5 bases from V and 6 bases from J; junction bases left unmatched: 6. In germline, CDR1 is LGHNT, CDR2 FRNRAP. The CDR3, as DNA: TGTGCTAGTGGTCCACTAGCGGGAGTACCCAATGAGCAGTTCTTC. Amino acids: CASGPLAGVPNEQFF.

In its sample, this clonotype was seen many times. The rearrangement uses TRBV4-1 and TRBJ1-5, with TRBD1 matching over 9 bases. V shed 4 bases and J 0 bases; nucleotides not matched to a gene: 7. Per germline, CDR1 MGHRA and CDR2 YSYEKL. The CDR3 is 17 residues long. CDR3 sequence: CASSLRDREYSNQPQHF. The CDR3 nucleotides are TGCGCCAGCAGCCTCCGGGACAGGGAGTATAGCAATCAGCCCCAGCATTTT.

This clonotype was seen at least ten times. CDR3 in amino acids: CASTKLALSYNEQFF. For the CDR3, the DNA is TGTGCCAGCACCAAACTAGCCCTCTCCTACAATGAGCAGTTCTTC. This chain uses TRBV12-3 or TRBV12-4 with TRBJ2-1, with a weak D call TRBD2 (6 bases). Trimming shortened V by 7 bases and J by 0 bases, and 13 bases separated the two germline ends. This CDR3 contains 15 residues.

This clonotype was seen at least ten times. V is TRBV4-1 and J is TRBJ2-5; 10 bases fit TRBD2. This CDR3 is 14 amino acids long. The junction had 8 bases not matched to a gene; V was cut back by 10 bases and J by 3 bases. Germline CDR1 reads MGHRA; CDR2 reads YSYEKL. Here the CDR3 reads CATKDLAGEETQYF. The CDR3 nucleotides read TGCGCCACCAAGGATCTAGCGGGAGAAGAGACCCAGTACTTC.

On this clonotype: This may be a read error, as it is one base from a much larger clone. The chain uses TRBV12-3 or TRBV12-4 and TRBJ2-3; no clear D gene. Trimming pared 1 base from V and 6 bases from J, leaving 8 bases between. The CDR3 consists of 13 residues. Here the CDR3 DNA reads TGTGCCAGCAGTTTAGGGGCTTCCGATACGCAGTATTTT. This sequence encodes CASSLGASDTQYF.

This clonotype was detected many times. The V and J genes are TRBV7-8 and TRBJ2-5; the D gene is possibly TRBD2 (6 bases). V lost 1 base, J lost 1 base, and 10 bases lay in between. CDR1 is SGHVS and CDR2 is FQNEAQ in the germline V gene. The CDR3 sequence is 15 residues long. The CDR3: CASSLDRRAQETQYF. In nucleotides, the CDR3 is TGTGCCAGCAGCTTAGACAGGAGGGCCCAAGAGACCCAGTACTTC.

To note about this clonotype: This may be a read error, as it is one base from a much larger clone. CDR3 region: CASTQGGSSVGTGRFHEQYF. CDR3 in DNA: TGTGCCAGCACCCAGGGGGGCTCGTCCGTGGGGACAGGGCGTTTCCACGAGCAGTACTTC. This chain links TRBV11-2 with TRBJ2-7, with 9 bases identical to TRBD1. The length of the CDR3 is 20 residues. V trimming: 7 bases; J trimming: 5 bases; junction bases outside the gene matches: 27. CDR1 is SGHAT and CDR2 is FQNNGV in the germline V gene.

This sequence joins TRBV7-9 and TRBJ2-3; 13 nucleotides line up with TRBD2. V lost 6 bases and J lost 4; bases outside the gene matches: 4. There are 15 residues in the CDR3. Looked up from germline, CDR1 is SEHNR and CDR2 is FQNEAQ (reference sequence). The CDR3 region is CASRRGLAGPDTQYF. As DNA, the CDR3 is TGTGCCAGCAGACGGGGACTAGCGGGACCAGATACGCAGTATTTT.

This clonotype has a count of ten or more. The chain couples TRBV7-8 to TRBJ2-7; TRBD2 agrees at 10 bases. The trim removed 5 bases at V and 3 bases at J, leaving 7 bases unmatched. Germline values: CDR1 SGHVS, CDR2 FQNEAQ. The CDR3 is made up of 15 amino acids. The CDR3 loop is CASSRVAGGNYEQYF. CDR3 nucleotides: TGTGCCAGCAGCCGAGTAGCGGGAGGTAACTACGAGCAGTACTTC.

This clonotype appeared many times. V usage is TRBV18 and J usage is TRBJ2-1; D is unclear. Germline values: CDR1 KGHSH, CDR2 LQKENI. V shed 4 bases and J shed 10 bases, with 8 bases lying between them. The CDR3 is 11 amino acids. The CDR3 sequence: CASSRVQEQFF. The DNA of the CDR3 is TGTGCCAGCTCACGGGTCCAGGAGCAGTTCTTC. The whole variable domain, remainder taken from reference TRBV18 and TRBJ2-1, is NAGVMQNPRHLVRRRGQEARLRCSPMKGHSHVYWYRQLPEEGLKFMVYLQKENIIDESGMPKERFSAEFPKEGPSILRIQQVVRGDSAAYFCASSRVQEQFFGPGTRLTVL.

As for this clonotype: The CDR3 does not close with the conserved phenylalanine or tryptophan, likely indicating a read error. The chain joins TRBV7-6 to TRBJ1-2, with D unresolved. The CDR3 extends over 16 amino acids. V was shortened by 5 bases and J by 8 bases, with 24 bases between the two germline ends. The germline V gene has CDR1 SGHVS and CDR2 FNYEAQ. The CDR3 protein is CASSPQPLGVKIGYTV. CDR3 nucleotides: TGTGCCAGCAGCCCCCAACCTCTCGGGGTTAAGATCGGCTACACCGTC.